This T cell receptor (beta chain) was identified in a study of T-cell reconstitution after alpha-beta-depleted transplantation in children. In its sample, this clonotype was seen a few times. The antigen remains unidentified. Study-wide results and limits: Approximately two months post-transplant, alpha-beta T cells reportedly originated from several hundred expanded graft clones.

CDR1 SGHTA and CDR2 FQGNSA come from the germline V gene. CDR3 length: 16 amino acids. J was trimmed by 4 bases and V by 1 base; bases with no gene match: 7. Unique molecular identifiers were incorporated during preparation of the TCRbeta library. Via MiXCR, TCRdb re-called the PCR reads, giving one row per CDR3 protein. The sample records 180,000 or so distinct CDR3 sequences, just under 6.5% being singletons. The J gene is TRBJ2-1, the V gene TRBV7-2; 7 bases fit TRBD2. This TCR was recovered from a girl under three years old with combined immunodeficiency, due to receive a stem cell transplant. Sequencing used PBMCs, obtained before TCRalphabeta/CD19-depleted stem cell transplant. The CDR3 spells CASSLDLAGVYNEQFF. CDR3 in DNA: TGTGCCAGCAGCTTAGACCTCGCGGGGGTTTACAATGAGCAGTTCTTC.